The clone carrying this TCR beta chain was detected only a few times. With 0 bases removed from V and 5 bases from J, the gap between germline ends came to 5 bases. Germline V CDR1 and CDR2: LGHNA, YNFKEQ. CDR3 size: 12 residues. The source of the sample is a study of T cells in Graves' hyperthyroidism and ophthalmopathy. Researchers amplified the TCR beta CDR3 regions from RNA transcripts. The TCR CDR3 was amplified in a first-round RT-PCR using the HTBI primer set. Using its own MiXCR run on the multiplex PCR reads, TCRdb lists one record per CDR3 protein. Of about 400,000 distinct CDR3 sequences listed, more than 13% are singletons. Fresh peripheral blood, about 9.9 ml, yielded the PBMCs.

V usage is TRBV4-2 and J usage is TRBJ2-7; D unresolved. The sample comprised blood. This receptor was identified in a woman younger than 45 with Graves' hyperthyroidism. CDR3 sequence: CASSQEGNEQYF. CDR3 nucleotide sequence: TGTGCCAGCAGCCAAGAGGGAAACGAGCAGTACTTC.